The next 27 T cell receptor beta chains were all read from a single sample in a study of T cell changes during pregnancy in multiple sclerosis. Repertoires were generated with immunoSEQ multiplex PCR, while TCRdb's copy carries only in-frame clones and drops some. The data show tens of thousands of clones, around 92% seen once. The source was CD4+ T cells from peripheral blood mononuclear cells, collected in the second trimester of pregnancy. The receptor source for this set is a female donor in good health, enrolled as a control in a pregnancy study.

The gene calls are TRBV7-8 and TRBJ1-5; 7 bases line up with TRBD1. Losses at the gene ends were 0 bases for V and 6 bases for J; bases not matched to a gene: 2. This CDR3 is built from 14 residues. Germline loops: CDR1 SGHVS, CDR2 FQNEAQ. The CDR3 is CASSLAQGGQPQHF. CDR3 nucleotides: TGTGCCAGCAGCTTAGCGCAGGGGGGTCAGCCCCAGCATTTT.

The CDR3 protein is CASSRALGRGPSDTQYF. For the CDR3, the DNA is TGTGCCAGCAGCCGCGCCTTAGGTCGAGGCCCCTCAGATACGCAGTATTTT. The chain couples TRBV28 to TRBJ2-3; no firm D call. In germline, CDR1 is MDHEN, CDR2 SYDVKM. Trimming removed 6 bases at V and 4 bases at J, with 23 bases between. The CDR3 covers 17 residues.

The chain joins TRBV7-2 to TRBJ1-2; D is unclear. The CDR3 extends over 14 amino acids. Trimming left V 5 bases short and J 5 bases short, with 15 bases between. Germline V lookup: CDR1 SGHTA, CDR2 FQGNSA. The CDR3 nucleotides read TGTGCCAGCAGCGTCGTAACTTCGTCGTATGGCTACACCTTC. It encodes CASSVVTSSYGYTF.

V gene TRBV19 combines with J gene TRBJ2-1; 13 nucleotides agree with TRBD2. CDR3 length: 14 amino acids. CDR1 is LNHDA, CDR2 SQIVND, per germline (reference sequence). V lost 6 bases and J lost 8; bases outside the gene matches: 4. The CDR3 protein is CASRLLAGGDEQFF. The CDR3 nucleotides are TGTGCCAGTAGGCTACTAGCGGGGGGGGATGAGCAGTTCTTC.

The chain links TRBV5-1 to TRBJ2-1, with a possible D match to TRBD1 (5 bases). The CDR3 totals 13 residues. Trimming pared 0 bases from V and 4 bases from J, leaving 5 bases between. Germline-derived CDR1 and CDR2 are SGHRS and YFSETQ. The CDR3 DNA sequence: TGCGCCAGCAGCTTGGGGACATACAATGAGCAGTTCTTC. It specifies CASSLGTYNEQFF. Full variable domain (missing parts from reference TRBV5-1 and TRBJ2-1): KAGVTQTPRYLIKTRGQQVTLSCSPISGHRSVSWYQQTPGQGLQFLFEYFSETQRNKGNFPGRFSGRQFSNSRSEMNVSTLELGDSALYLCASSLGTYNEQFFGPGTRLTVL.

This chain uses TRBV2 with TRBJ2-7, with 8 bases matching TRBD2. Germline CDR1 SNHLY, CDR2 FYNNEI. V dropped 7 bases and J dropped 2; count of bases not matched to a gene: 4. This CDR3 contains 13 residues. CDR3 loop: CASNLAGTYEQYF. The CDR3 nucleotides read TGTGCCAGCAACCTAGCGGGTACCTACGAGCAGTACTTC. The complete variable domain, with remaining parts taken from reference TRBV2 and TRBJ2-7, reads EPEVTQTPSHQVTQMGQEVILRCVPISNHLYFYWYRQILGQKVEFLVSFYNNEISEKSEIFDDQFSVERPDGSNFTLKIRSTKLEDSAMYFCASNLAGTYEQYFGPGTRLTVT.

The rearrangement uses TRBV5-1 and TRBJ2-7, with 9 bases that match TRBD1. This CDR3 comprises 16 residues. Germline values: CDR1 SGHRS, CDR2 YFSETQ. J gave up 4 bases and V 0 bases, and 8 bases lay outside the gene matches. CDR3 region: CASSLALGQGGYEQYF. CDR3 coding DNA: TGCGCCAGCAGCTTGGCCTTGGGACAGGGAGGGTACGAGCAGTACTTC. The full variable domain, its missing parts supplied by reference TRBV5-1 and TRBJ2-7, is KAGVTQTPRYLIKTRGQQVTLSCSPISGHRSVSWYQQTPGQGLQFLFEYFSETQRNKGNFPGRFSGRQFSNSRSEMNVSTLELGDSALYLCASSLALGQGGYEQYFGPGTRLTVT.

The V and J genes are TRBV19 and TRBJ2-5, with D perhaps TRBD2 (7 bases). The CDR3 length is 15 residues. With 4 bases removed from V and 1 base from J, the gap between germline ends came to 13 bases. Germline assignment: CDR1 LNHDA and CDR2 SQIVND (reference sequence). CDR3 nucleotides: TGTGCCAGTAGTAGGGGGGGGACAATCCAAGAGACCCAGTACTTC. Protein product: CASSRGGTIQETQYF.

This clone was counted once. CDR3: CAGTPGGSNQPQHF. CDR3 nucleotide sequence: TGTGCCGGGACTCCCGGAGGGAGCAATCAGCCCCAGCATTTT. The chain employs TRBV30 and TRBJ1-5, with a weak D call TRBD1 (5 bases). Germline V lookup: CDR1 GTSNPN, CDR2 SVGIG (reference sequence). V was cut by 8 bases and J by 1 base, with 15 bases left in between. This CDR3 comprises 14 residues.

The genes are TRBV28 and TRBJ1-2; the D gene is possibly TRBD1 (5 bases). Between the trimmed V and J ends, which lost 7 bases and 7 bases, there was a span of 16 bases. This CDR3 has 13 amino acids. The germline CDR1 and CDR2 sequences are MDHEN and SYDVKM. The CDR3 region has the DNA TGTGCCAGCAATGGCGGGGCGCTGGTTGGCTACACCTTC. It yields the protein CASNGGALVGYTF.

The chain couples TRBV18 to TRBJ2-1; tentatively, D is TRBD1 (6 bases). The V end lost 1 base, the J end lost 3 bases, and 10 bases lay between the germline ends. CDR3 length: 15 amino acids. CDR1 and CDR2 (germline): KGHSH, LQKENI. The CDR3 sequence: CASSPLRDNYNEQFF. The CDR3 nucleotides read TGTGCCAGCTCACCACTTCGGGACAACTACAATGAGCAGTTCTTC.

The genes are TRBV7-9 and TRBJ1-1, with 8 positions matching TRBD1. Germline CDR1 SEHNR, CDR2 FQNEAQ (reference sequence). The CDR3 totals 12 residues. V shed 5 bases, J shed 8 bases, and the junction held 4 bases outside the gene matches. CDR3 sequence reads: CASSHGQGEAFF. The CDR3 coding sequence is TGTGCCAGCAGCCATGGACAGGGCGAAGCTTTCTTT.

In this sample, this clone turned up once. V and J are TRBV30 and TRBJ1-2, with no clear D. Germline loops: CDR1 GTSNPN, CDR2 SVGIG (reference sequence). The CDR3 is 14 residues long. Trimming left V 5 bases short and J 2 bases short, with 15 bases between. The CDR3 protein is CAWAPGGRNYGYTF. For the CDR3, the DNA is TGTGCCTGGGCCCCCGGTGGGAGGAACTATGGCTACACCTTC.

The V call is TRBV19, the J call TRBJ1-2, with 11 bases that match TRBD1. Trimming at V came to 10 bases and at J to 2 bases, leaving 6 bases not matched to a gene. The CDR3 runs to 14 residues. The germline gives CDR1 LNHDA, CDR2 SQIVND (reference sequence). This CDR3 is CATRDRGNNYGYTF. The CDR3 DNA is TGTGCCACCCGGGACAGGGGGAACAACTATGGCTACACCTTC.

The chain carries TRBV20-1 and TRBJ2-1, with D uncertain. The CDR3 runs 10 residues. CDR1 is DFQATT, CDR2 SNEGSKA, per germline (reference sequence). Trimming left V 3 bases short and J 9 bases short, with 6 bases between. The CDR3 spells CSASSSEQFF. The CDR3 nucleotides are TGCAGTGCTAGCTCGAGTGAGCAGTTCTTC.

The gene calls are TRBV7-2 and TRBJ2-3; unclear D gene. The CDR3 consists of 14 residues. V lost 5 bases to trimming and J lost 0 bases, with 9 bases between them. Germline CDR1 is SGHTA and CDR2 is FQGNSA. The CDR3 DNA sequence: TGTGCCAGCAGCAGGAGCGCTAGCACAGATACGCAGTATTTT. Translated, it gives CASSRSASTDTQYF.

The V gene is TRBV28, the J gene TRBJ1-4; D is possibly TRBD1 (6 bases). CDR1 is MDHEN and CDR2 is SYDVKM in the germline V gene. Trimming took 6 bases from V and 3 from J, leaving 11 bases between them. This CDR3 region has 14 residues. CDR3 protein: CASRSTGPNEKLFF. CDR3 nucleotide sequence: TGTGCCAGCAGGTCGACAGGACCTAATGAAAAACTGTTTTTT.

The CDR3 region has the DNA TGTGCCAGCAGCTTCACAGGGGGGGACGAGCAGTACTTC. It encodes CASSFTGGDEQYF. V usage is TRBV5-6 and J usage is TRBJ2-7; tentatively, D is TRBD1 (8 bases). V was shortened by 2 bases and J by 5 bases, with 11 bases between the two germline ends. Germline V lookup: CDR1 SGHDT, CDR2 YYEEEE. The CDR3 covers 13 residues.

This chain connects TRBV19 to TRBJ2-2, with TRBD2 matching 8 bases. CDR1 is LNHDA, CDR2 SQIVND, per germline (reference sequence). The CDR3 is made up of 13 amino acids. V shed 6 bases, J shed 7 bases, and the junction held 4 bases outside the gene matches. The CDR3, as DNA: TGTGCCAGTAGCGGGGGGGCCGGCGGGGAGCTGTTTTTT. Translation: CASSGGAGGELFF.

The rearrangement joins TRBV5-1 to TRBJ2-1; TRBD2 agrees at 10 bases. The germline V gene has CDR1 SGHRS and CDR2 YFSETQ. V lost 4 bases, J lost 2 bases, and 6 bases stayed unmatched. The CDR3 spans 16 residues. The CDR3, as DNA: TGCGCCAGCAGCCCCGCACTAGCGGGACCCTACAATGAGCAGTTCTTC. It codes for CASSPALAGPYNEQFF. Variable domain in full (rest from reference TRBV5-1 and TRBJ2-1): KAGVTQTPRYLIKTRGQQVTLSCSPISGHRSVSWYQQTPGQGLQFLFEYFSETQRNKGNFPGRFSGRQFSNSRSEMNVSTLELGDSALYLCASSPALAGPYNEQFFGPGTRLTVL.

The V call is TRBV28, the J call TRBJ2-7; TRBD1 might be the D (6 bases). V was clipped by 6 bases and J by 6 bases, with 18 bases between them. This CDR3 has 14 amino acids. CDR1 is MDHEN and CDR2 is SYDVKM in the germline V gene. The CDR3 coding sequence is TGTGCCAGCAGCTCACACACAGGGAAGCGCGAGCAGTACTTC. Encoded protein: CASSSHTGKREQYF.

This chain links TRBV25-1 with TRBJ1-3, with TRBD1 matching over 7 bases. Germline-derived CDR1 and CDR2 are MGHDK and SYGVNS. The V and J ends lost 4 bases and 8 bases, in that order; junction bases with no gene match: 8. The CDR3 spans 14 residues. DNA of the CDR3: TGTGCCAGCAGTGGAGGCCCAGGGGGGTACACCATATATTTT. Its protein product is CASSGGPGGYTIYF. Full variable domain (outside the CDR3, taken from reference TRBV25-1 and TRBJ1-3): EADIYQTPRYLVIGTGKKITLECSQTMGHDKMYWYQQDPGMELHLIHYSYGVNSTEKGDLSSESTVSRIRTEHFPLTLESARPSHTSQYLCASSGGPGGYTIYFGEGSWLTVV.

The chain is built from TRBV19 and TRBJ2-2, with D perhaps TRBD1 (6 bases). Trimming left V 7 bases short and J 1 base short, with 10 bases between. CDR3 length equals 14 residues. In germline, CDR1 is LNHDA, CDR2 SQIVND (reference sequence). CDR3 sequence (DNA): TGTGCCAGTATGGACAGCTTGAACACCGGGGAGCTGTTTTTT. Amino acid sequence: CASMDSLNTGELFF.

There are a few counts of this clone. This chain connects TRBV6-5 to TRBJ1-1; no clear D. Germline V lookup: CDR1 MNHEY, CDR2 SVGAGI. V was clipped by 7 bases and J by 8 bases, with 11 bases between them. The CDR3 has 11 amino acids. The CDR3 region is CASTNRGEAFF. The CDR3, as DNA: TGTGCCAGCACCAACCGGGGAGAAGCTTTCTTT.

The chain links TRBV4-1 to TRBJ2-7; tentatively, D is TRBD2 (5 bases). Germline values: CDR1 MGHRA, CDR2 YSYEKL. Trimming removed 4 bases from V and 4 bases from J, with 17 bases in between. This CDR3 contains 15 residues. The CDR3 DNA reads TGCGCCAGCAGCCGACCCGCGGGCGATCGGTACGAGCAGTACTTC. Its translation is CASSRPAGDRYEQYF.

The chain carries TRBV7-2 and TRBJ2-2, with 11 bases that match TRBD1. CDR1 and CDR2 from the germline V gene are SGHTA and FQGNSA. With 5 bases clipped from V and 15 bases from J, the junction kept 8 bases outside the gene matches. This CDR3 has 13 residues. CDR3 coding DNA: TGTGCCAGCAGCCTCGGGACAGGGGGGAAAATGTTTTTT. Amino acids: CASSLGTGGKMFF.

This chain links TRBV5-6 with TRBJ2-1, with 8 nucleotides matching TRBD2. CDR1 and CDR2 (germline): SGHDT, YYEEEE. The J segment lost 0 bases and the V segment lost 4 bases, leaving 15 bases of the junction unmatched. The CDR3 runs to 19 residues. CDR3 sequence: CASSPIPGTRLSSYNEQFF. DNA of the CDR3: TGTGCCAGCAGCCCCATACCCGGGACTAGACTCAGCTCCTACAATGAGCAGTTCTTC.